This is a list of T cell receptor beta chains from one sample in a study of the immune and genomic landscape of osteosarcoma. Measured with immunoSEQ multiplex PCR; TCRdb has only the in-frame clones, and not every one. The sample includes some 10,000 clones, 60% to 85% of them seen just once. The sample was osteosarcoma tumor tissue from the lung. All receptors derive from a human donor with osteosarcoma. Each CDR3 is given with its conserved first and last residue. The order of the fields is D gene, V gene, J gene, clone size, CDR3 protein, CDR3 DNA. A D gene is named only where the DNA matches it firmly. Not all rows give a size; the values are once, few, many and, for expanded clones, a class.

d_gene: TRBD2
v_gene: TRBV6-5
j_gene: TRBJ2-7
abundance: -
CDR3aa: CASSYSTGGPQEQYF
CDR3nt: TGTGCCAGCAGTTACTCGACGGGAGGGCCGCAAGAGCAGTACTTC

d_gene: -
v_gene: TRBV5-5
j_gene: TRBJ2-5
abundance: -
CDR3aa: CASGTAKETQYF
CDR3nt: TGTGCCAGCGGAACTGCCAAAGAGACCCAGTACTTC

d_gene: -
v_gene: TRBV11-2
j_gene: TRBJ1-6
abundance: few
CDR3aa: CASSSRFGDSPLHF
CDR3nt: TGTGCCAGCAGCTCCAGGTTTGGGGATTCACCCCTCCACTTT

d_gene: -
v_gene: TRBV5-6
j_gene: TRBJ2-2
abundance: -
CDR3aa: CASSPIHLINTGELFF
CDR3nt: TGTGCCAGCAGTCCCATACATCTAATTAACACCGGGGAGCTGTTTTTT

d_gene: -
v_gene: TRBV30
j_gene: TRBJ1-4
abundance: -
CDR3aa: CAWTMWGFNEKLFF
CDR3nt: TGTGCCTGGACCATGTGGGGGTTTAATGAAAAACTGTTTTTT

d_gene: TRBD1
v_gene: TRBV28
j_gene: TRBJ1-2
abundance: -
CDR3aa: CASSSTGGDYGYTF
CDR3nt: TGTGCCAGCAGTTCAACAGGGGGAGACTATGGCTACACCTTC

d_gene: TRBD2
v_gene: TRBV19
j_gene: TRBJ2-5
abundance: -
CDR3aa: CASAGLAGETQYF
CDR3nt: TGTGCCAGCGCAGGACTAGCTGGAGAGACCCAGTACTTC

d_gene: -
v_gene: TRBV5-1
j_gene: TRBJ2-3
abundance: -
CDR3aa: CASSLDPTDTQYF
CDR3nt: TGCGCCAGCAGCTTGGACCCCACAGATACGCAGTATTTT

d_gene: TRBD1
v_gene: TRBV6-5
j_gene: TRBJ1-2
abundance: -
CDR3aa: CASSLQTGTGFYGYTF
CDR3nt: TGTGCCAGCAGTTTGCAAACCGGGACAGGGTTCTATGGCTACACCTTC

d_gene: -
v_gene: TRBV6-6
j_gene: TRBJ2-7
abundance: -
CDR3aa: CASSPGTPYEQYF
CDR3nt: TGTGCCAGCAGCCCCGGGACCCCCTACGAGCAGTACTTC

d_gene: -
v_gene: TRBV2
j_gene: TRBJ2-2
abundance: -
CDR3aa: CASSGQNTGELFF
CDR3nt: TGTGCCAGCAGTGGACAGAACACCGGGGAGCTGTTTTTT

d_gene: TRBD2
v_gene: TRBV27
j_gene: TRBJ2-3
abundance: -
CDR3aa: CASSQLADLSTDTQYF
CDR3nt: TGTGCCAGCAGTCAACTAGCGGACCTTAGCACAGATACGCAGTATTTT

d_gene: -
v_gene: TRBV19
j_gene: TRBJ2-6
abundance: -
CDR3aa: CASSPPGHGANVLTF
CDR3nt: TGTGCCAGTAGTCCCCCAGGGCATGGGGCCAACGTCCTGACTTTC

d_gene: -
v_gene: TRBV5-4
j_gene: TRBJ1-3
abundance: -
CDR3aa: CASSLDPGASGNTIYF
CDR3nt: TGTGCCAGCAGCTTGGATCCAGGGGCCTCTGGAAACACCATATATTTT

d_gene: -
v_gene: TRBV2
j_gene: TRBJ2-4
abundance: -
CDR3aa: CASSGVGQPKNIQYF
CDR3nt: TGTGCCAGCAGTGGGGTTGGACAGCCCAAAAACATTCAGTACTTC

d_gene: -
v_gene: TRBV19
j_gene: TRBJ2-2
abundance: -
CDR3aa: CASSDPRRFKAGELFF
CDR3nt: TGTGCCAGTAGTGACCCTCGCAGGTTCAAGGCCGGGGAGCTGTTTTTT

d_gene: TRBD2
v_gene: TRBV4-1
j_gene: TRBJ2-1
abundance: -
CDR3aa: CASSRGLAVNNEQFF
CDR3nt: TGCGCCAGCAGCCGAGGACTAGCGGTTAACAATGAGCAGTTCTTC

d_gene: -
v_gene: TRBV2
j_gene: TRBJ2-5
abundance: -
CDR3aa: CASKYQETQYF
CDR3nt: TGTGCCAGCAAGTACCAAGAGACCCAGTACTTC

d_gene: -
v_gene: TRBV28
j_gene: TRBJ2-7
abundance: -
CDR3aa: CASSSNIYEQYF
CDR3nt: TGTGCCAGCAGTTCAAACATCTACGAGCAGTACTTC

d_gene: -
v_gene: TRBV7-6
j_gene: TRBJ2-1
abundance: -
CDR3aa: CASSLGGPGEQFF
CDR3nt: TGTGCCAGCAGCTTAGGTGGGCCGGGTGAGCAGTTCTTC

d_gene: TRBD2
v_gene: TRBV27
j_gene: TRBJ2-1
abundance: -
CDR3aa: CASKRETSYNEQFF
CDR3nt: TGTGCCAGCAAGCGGGAGACCTCCTACAATGAGCAGTTCTTC

d_gene: -
v_gene: TRBV6-6
j_gene: TRBJ1-1
abundance: -
CDR3aa: CASSYSPTMEAFF
CDR3nt: TGTGCCAGCAGTTACTCGCCCACTATGGAAGCTTTCTTT

d_gene: -
v_gene: TRBV29-1
j_gene: TRBJ2-3
abundance: -
CDR3aa: CSALSGASTDTQYF
CDR3nt: TGCAGCGCGTTAAGCGGAGCTAGCACAGATACGCAGTATTTT

d_gene: -
v_gene: TRBV6-5
j_gene: TRBJ2-3
abundance: -
CDR3aa: CASSYQLAPRADTQYF
CDR3nt: TGTGCCAGCAGTTACCAACTAGCTCCGAGGGCAGATACGCAGTATTTT

d_gene: -
v_gene: TRBV2
j_gene: TRBJ2-3
abundance: -
CDR3aa: CASSYDIAVGRVDTQYF
CDR3nt: TGTGCCAGCAGTTACGATATAGCGGTGGGTCGCGTAGATACGCAGTATTTT

d_gene: -
v_gene: TRBV4-2
j_gene: TRBJ2-5
abundance: -
CDR3aa: CASSQALGSRETQYF
CDR3nt: TGTGCCAGCAGCCAAGCGCTAGGGAGTAGAGAGACCCAGTACTTC

d_gene: -
v_gene: TRBV21-1
j_gene: TRBJ1-2
abundance: -
CDR3aa: CASETGGENGYTF
CDR3nt: TGTGCCAGTGAAACAGGGGGTGAAAATGGCTACACCTTC

d_gene: TRBD2
v_gene: TRBV7-9
j_gene: TRBJ2-7
abundance: -
CDR3aa: CASSKTSGRAYFYEQYF
CDR3nt: TGTGCCAGCAGCAAAACTAGCGGGAGGGCCTATTTCTACGAGCAGTACTTC

d_gene: -
v_gene: TRBV4-2
j_gene: TRBJ2-7
abundance: -
CDR3aa: CASSQDITSGGYEQYF
CDR3nt: TGTGCCAGCAGCCAAGATATCACTTCGGGCGGCTACGAGCAGTACTTC

d_gene: TRBD1
v_gene: TRBV7-8
j_gene: TRBJ1-3
abundance: -
CDR3aa: CASSLFRTGTGNTIYF
CDR3nt: TGTGCCAGCAGCCTTTTTAGGACAGGGACTGGAAACACCATATATTTT

d_gene: -
v_gene: TRBV6-1
j_gene: TRBJ2-2
abundance: -
CDR3aa: CASSEGGWGLGTGELFF
CDR3nt: TGTGCCAGCAGTGAAGGCGGATGGGGCTTAGGGACCGGGGAGCTGTTTTTT

d_gene: -
v_gene: TRBV7-6
j_gene: TRBJ1-2
abundance: -
CDR3aa: CASSLRGPYGYTF
CDR3nt: TGTGCCAGCAGCTTACGGGGCCCCTATGGCTACACCTTC

d_gene: TRBD2
v_gene: TRBV29-1
j_gene: TRBJ2-3
abundance: -
CDR3aa: CSVEGGRGVDTQYF
CDR3nt: TGCAGCGTTGAGGGCGGGCGGGGGGTAGATACGCAGTATTTT

d_gene: -
v_gene: TRBV19
j_gene: TRBJ2-7
abundance: few
CDR3aa: CASSMSATNSYEQYF
CDR3nt: TGTGCCAGTAGTATGTCCGCGACTAACTCCTACGAGCAGTACTTC

d_gene: -
v_gene: TRBV11-2
j_gene: TRBJ2-3
abundance: -
CDR3aa: CASSPGAGTTDTQYF
CDR3nt: TGTGCCAGCAGCCCAGGGGCGGGGACCACAGATACGCAGTATTTT

d_gene: -
v_gene: TRBV6-5
j_gene: TRBJ1-1
abundance: few
CDR3aa: CASSYSSGRAFF
CDR3nt: TGTGCCAGCAGTTACTCGTCAGGGAGGGCTTTCTTT

d_gene: TRBD1
v_gene: TRBV19
j_gene: TRBJ1-5
abundance: -
CDR3aa: CASSGDSKGYQPQHF
CDR3nt: TGTGCCAGTAGTGGGGACAGTAAAGGCTATCAGCCCCAGCATTTT

d_gene: TRBD1
v_gene: TRBV29-1
j_gene: TRBJ2-1
abundance: -
CDR3aa: CSYLPGQGTNEQFF
CDR3nt: TGCAGCTACCTCCCGGGACAGGGGACCAATGAGCAGTTCTTC

d_gene: -
v_gene: TRBV19
j_gene: TRBJ1-2
abundance: few
CDR3aa: CASSTEPVFGYTF
CDR3nt: TGTGCCAGTAGTACCGAACCGGTGTTCGGCTACACCTTC

d_gene: -
v_gene: TRBV7-3
j_gene: TRBJ2-1
abundance: -
CDR3aa: CASSSTGVNNEQFF
CDR3nt: TGTGCCAGCAGCTCTACCGGGGTAAACAATGAGCAGTTCTTC

d_gene: TRBD1
v_gene: TRBV6-1
j_gene: TRBJ1-2
abundance: few
CDR3aa: CASSVLTGNYGYTF
CDR3nt: TGTGCCAGCAGTGTATTGACAGGGAACTATGGCTACACCTTC

d_gene: -
v_gene: TRBV6-5
j_gene: TRBJ2-2
abundance: -
CDR3aa: CASSLKITGELFF
CDR3nt: TGTGCCAGCAGTCTCAAGATAACCGGGGAGCTGTTTTTT

d_gene: -
v_gene: TRBV29-1
j_gene: TRBJ2-2
abundance: few
CDR3aa: CSVAVTTGELFF
CDR3nt: TGCAGCGTTGCGGTCACTACCGGGGAGCTGTTTTTT

d_gene: -
v_gene: TRBV28
j_gene: TRBJ1-3
abundance: -
CDR3aa: CASRTRGSSGNTIYF
CDR3nt: TGTGCCAGCAGGACGAGAGGGAGCTCTGGAAACACCATATATTTT